Presented here are 28 T cell receptor beta chains from one specimen sequenced in a study of cytomegalovirus exposure and HLA in healthy donors. Use of 60 Vbeta and 13 Jbeta primers characterized the PCR. Produced via immunoSEQ multiplex PCR; TCRdb's table is partial and in-frame only. Found here are 90,000 to 150,000 clones, around 77% of them singletons; the top ten hold about 3.7%. Material: PBMCs. The receptors were sampled from a human donor in good health.

The rearrangement joins TRBV4-2 to TRBJ2-1; 7 bases map to TRBD1. The CDR3 totals 16 residues. Trimming cost V 0 bases and J 6 bases; bases outside gene matches: 8. From germline, CDR1 is LGHNA and CDR2 YNFKEQ. The CDR3 here is CASSQEETGFRNEQFF. The DNA of the CDR3 is TGTGCCAGCAGCCAAGAAGAGACAGGGTTTCGCAATGAGCAGTTCTTC.

This clone has only a few counts. This chain connects TRBV5-1 to TRBJ1-4; 8 bases align to TRBD1. Trimming removed 4 bases from V and 8 bases from J; junction bases left unmatched: 13. Germline loops: CDR1 SGHRS, CDR2 YFSETQ. The CDR3 consists of 16 residues. CDR3 sequence: CASSLRGGTGGEKLFF. Written as DNA, the CDR3 is TGCGCCAGCAGCCTTCGGGGAGGGACAGGAGGAGAAAAACTGTTTTTT.

The CDR3 protein is CASSPSGNQPQHF. The CDR3 DNA follows: TGCGCCAGCAGCCCCTCCGGCAATCAGCCCCAGCATTTT. The chain uses TRBV5-1 and TRBJ1-5; D is uncertain. The CDR3 loop spans 13 amino acids. Per the germline V gene, CDR1 is SGHRS and CDR2 is YFSETQ. The V end was cut by 4 bases, the J end by 2 bases, with 7 bases between.

This clone occurred once. V and J are TRBV7-9 and TRBJ1-4, with 7 bases fitting TRBD1. V lost 5 bases to trimming and J lost 4 bases; unmatched junction nucleotides: 7. The length of the CDR3 is 15 residues. Germline CDR1 is SEHNR and CDR2 is FQNEAQ (reference sequence). In DNA form, the CDR3 reads TGTGCCAGCAGCGCCTGGGGACAGTATAATGAAAAACTGTTTTTT. Encoded protein: CASSAWGQYNEKLFF.

The rearrangement links TRBV19 to TRBJ1-5; D is unclear. Per germline, CDR1 LNHDA and CDR2 SQIVND (reference sequence). The CDR3 contains 18 residues. V was trimmed by 7 bases and J by 0 bases, leaving 22 bases between them. CDR3 coding DNA: TGTGCCAGTACCCCGTGGAGGACCCAGGTTTATAGCAATCAGCCCCAGCATTTT. This translates into CASTPWRTQVYSNQPQHF.

The table lists this clone with a count of one. The CDR3 protein is CASSPGATEAFF. The CDR3 DNA sequence: TGTGCCAGCAGCCCTGGGGCAACTGAAGCTTTCTTT. The chain links TRBV28 to TRBJ1-1, with D maybe TRBD1 (5 bases). V was clipped by 6 bases and J by 5 bases, with 10 bases between them. The germline V gene encodes CDR1 MDHEN and CDR2 SYDVKM. CDR3 length equals 12 residues.

The CDR3, as DNA: TGTGCCAGCAGTGAAGCGGGAGGGGGAAGCCTGTACACCTTC. Translated: CASSEAGGGSLYTF. The V gene is TRBV2, the J gene TRBJ1-2; perhaps TRBD1 as D (6 bases). The CDR3 runs 14 residues. Trimming took 0 bases from V and 11 from J, leaving 16 bases between them. In germline, CDR1 is SNHLY, CDR2 FYNNEI.

The rearrangement links TRBV19 to TRBJ2-3; a weak D match, TRBD2 (5 bases). Deletions cut 3 bases from V and 7 bases from J, with 14 bases between. Germline loops: CDR1 LNHDA, CDR2 SQIVND (reference sequence). There are 14 residues in the CDR3. As DNA, the CDR3 is TGTGCCAGTAGTATCGAGGGAGTTCGGAATACGCAGTATTTT. This codes for CASSIEGVRNTQYF.

The V gene is TRBV10-2, the J gene TRBJ2-1, with TRBD2 identical over 7 bases. Trimming removed 2 bases from V and 11 bases from J; junction bases left unmatched: 9. This CDR3 region has 14 residues. The germline V gene encodes CDR1 WSHSY and CDR2 SAAADI. CDR3 region: CASSEGLVGEQQFF. CDR3 DNA sequence: TGCGCCAGCAGTGAGGGACTAGTTGGCGAACAGCAGTTCTTC.

The J gene is TRBJ1-5, the V gene TRBV10-3; TRBD1 matches at 12 bases. Germline values: CDR1 ENHRY, CDR2 SYGVKD. This CDR3 has 16 amino acids. Trimming removed 7 bases from V and 7 bases from J; junction bases left unmatched: 11. As DNA, the CDR3 is TGTGCCATCACGCGGGGACAGGGGGCCCGGTGGCAGCCCCAGCATTTT. Translating it yields CAITRGQGARWQPQHF.

The V call is TRBV6-5, the J call TRBJ1-2; 9 positions agree with TRBD1. Germline V gives CDR1 MNHEY, CDR2 SVGAGI. The CDR3 length is 15 residues. V trimming: 4 bases; J trimming: 7 bases; junction bases outside the gene matches: 10. In DNA form, the CDR3 reads TGTGCCAGCAGTTTGGGGACAGGGACGAAGGGTGGCTACACCTTC. It encodes CASSLGTGTKGGYTF.

The chain links TRBV19 to TRBJ1-2; maybe TRBD1 (6 bases). V was cut by 4 bases and J by 8 bases, with 14 bases left in between. Germline V CDR1 and CDR2: LNHDA, SQIVND (reference sequence). This CDR3 comprises 13 residues. The CDR3 is CASSTSGQGGYTF. The CDR3 DNA reads TGTGCCAGTAGTACTTCGGGACAAGGAGGCTACACCTTC. Full variable domain (outside the CDR3, taken from reference TRBV19 and TRBJ1-2): DGGITQSPKYLFRKEGQNVTLSCEQNLNHDAMYWYRQDPGQGLRLIYYSQIVNDFQKGDIAEGYSVSREKKESFPLTVTSAQKNPTAFYLCASSTSGQGGYTFGSGTRLTVV.

The V call is TRBV4-2, the J call TRBJ2-1; D is possibly TRBD2 (5 bases). There are 13 residues in the CDR3. CDR1 and CDR2 (germline): LGHNA, YNFKEQ. Trimming removed 0 bases at V and 9 bases at J, with 9 bases between. CDR3 amino acids: CASSQEGEGEQFF. CDR3 coding DNA: TGTGCCAGCAGCCAAGAGGGTGAGGGTGAGCAGTTCTTC.

There are a few counts of this clone. The chain joins TRBV21-1 to TRBJ2-2; TRBD2 was called by the table and not checked on the DNA. TRBV21-1 is recorded as a pseudogene. This CDR3 contains 16 residues. Written as DNA, the CDR3 is TGTGCCAGCAGCAAGATAGGGAGAGTCGGCACCGGGGAGCTGTTTTTT. It specifies CASSKIGRVGTGELFF.

The chain is built from TRBV5-1 and TRBJ1-2, with 8 positions matching TRBD1. J lost 4 bases, V lost 3 bases, and 5 bases had no gene match. The CDR3 is made up of 14 amino acids. CDR1 is SGHRS, CDR2 YFSETQ, per germline. The CDR3 DNA reads TGCGCCAGCAGCTCGACAGGGGAGGCCTATGGCTACACCTTC. Its protein is CASSSTGEAYGYTF.

This sequence joins TRBV28 and TRBJ1-4; 7 bases agree with TRBD1. Germline V gene sequence: CDR1 MDHEN, CDR2 SYDVKM. The CDR3 covers 13 residues. The V segment lost 8 bases and the J segment 5 bases; nucleotides outside the gene matches: 5. For the CDR3, the DNA is TGTGCCAGCTCGGGACAGTGGAATGAAAAACTGTTTTTT. It codes for CASSGQWNEKLFF.

The chain links TRBV10-1 to TRBJ2-2; 12 bases are a match to TRBD2. CDR1 and CDR2 (germline): WNHNN, SYGVQD (reference sequence). Trimming took 6 bases from V and 6 from J; bases not matched to a gene: 5. CDR3 length equals 15 residues. CDR3 sequence reads: CASSLLAGGAGELFF. DNA for the CDR3: TGCGCCAGCAGCCTCCTAGCGGGAGGGGCCGGGGAGCTGTTTTTT.

The chain combines TRBV6-1 with TRBJ1-1; 8 bases are a match to TRBD1. CDR3 length: 15 residues. The junction had 9 bases not matched to a gene; V was cut back by 5 bases and J by 4 bases. In germline, CDR1 is MNHNS, CDR2 SASEGT. The DNA for the CDR3 is TGTGCCAGCAGTAGCCCTGGACAGGGAAGCACTGAAGCTTTCTTT. Its protein is CASSSPGQGSTEAFF.

CDR3 protein: CASSLTSNTGELFF. In DNA form, the CDR3 reads TGTGCCAGCAGTTTGACTAGTAACACCGGGGAGCTGTTTTTT. V usage is TRBV11-2 and J usage is TRBJ2-2; a weak D match, TRBD2 (6 bases). Trimming cost V 6 bases and J 2 bases, with 10 bases left between them. Germline V lookup: CDR1 SGHAT, CDR2 FQNNGV. This CDR3 has 14 amino acids.

The sample holds a few counts of this clone. J is TRBJ2-3 and V is TRBV7-3; TRBD2 is a possible D gene (6 bases). V shed 2 bases and J shed 5 bases, with 14 bases lying between them. The CDR3 is made up of 15 amino acids. Germline values: CDR1 SGHTA, CDR2 FQGTGA. The CDR3 nucleotides are TGTGCCAGCAGCTTATTTGGCGGGACCATAGATACGCAGTATTTT. Protein sequence: CASSLFGGTIDTQYF.

V gene TRBV9 combines with J gene TRBJ1-1; D remains ambiguous. The V gene's germline CDR1 is SGDLS and CDR2 YYNGEE. The V end was cut by 0 bases, the J end by 4 bases, with 13 bases between. The CDR3 totals 15 residues. The DNA of the CDR3 is TGTGCCAGCAGCGTAGAATCAGAGGGAAGCACTGAAGCTTTCTTT. Translation gives CASSVESEGSTEAFF. Based on the CDR3 plus reference TRBV9 and TRBJ1-1, the full variable domain is DSGVTQTPKHLITATGQRVTLRCSPRSGDLSVYWYQQSLDQGLQFLIQYYNGEERAKGNILERFSAQQFPDLHSELNLSSLELGDSALYFCASSVESEGSTEAFFGQGTRLTVV.

This clone was picked up a small number of times. The chain is built from TRBV7-2 and TRBJ2-5, with TRBD2 matching over 10 bases. This CDR3 has 15 amino acids. With 5 bases clipped from V and 1 base from J, the junction kept 4 bases outside the gene matches. The V gene's germline CDR1 is SGHTA and CDR2 FQGNSA. CDR3 nucleotides: TGTGCCAGCAGCCTTCGACTAGCGGGCCAAGAGACCCAGTACTTC. Residues: CASSLRLAGQETQYF.

The V gene is TRBV19, the J gene TRBJ2-5; 7 bases agree with TRBD1. Germline CDR1 is LNHDA and CDR2 is SQIVND (reference sequence). V lost 0 bases to trimming and J lost 8 bases; unmatched junction nucleotides: 9. The CDR3 loop spans 15 amino acids. CDR3 sequence reads: CASSIEATGESTQYF. For the CDR3, the DNA is TGTGCCAGTAGTATAGAGGCCACAGGGGAGAGCACCCAGTACTTC. Drawing the rest from reference TRBV19 and TRBJ2-5, the complete variable domain is DGGITQSPKYLFRKEGQNVTLSCEQNLNHDAMYWYRQDPGQGLRLIYYSQIVNDFQKGDIAEGYSVSREKKESFPLTVTSAQKNPTAFYLCASSIEATGESTQYFGPGTRLLVL.

The chain carries TRBV9 and TRBJ1-2; D uncertain. Germline lookup yields CDR1 SGDLS and CDR2 YYNGEE. The CDR3 has 15 amino acids. V dropped 0 bases and J dropped 4 bases, with 13 bases sitting between them. DNA for the CDR3: TGTGCCAGCAGCGTAGACCCCACATTGCCCTATGGCTACACCTTC. As protein: CASSVDPTLPYGYTF.

This clone was recorded once. The rearrangement links TRBV7-6 to TRBJ2-1; D is uncertain. Trimming shortened V by 4 bases and J by 0 bases, and 4 bases separated the two germline ends. CDR1 and CDR2 (germline): SGHVS, FNYEAQ. There are 13 residues in the CDR3. The CDR3: CASSWSSYNEQFF. Written as DNA, the CDR3 is TGTGCCAGCAGCTGGAGCTCCTACAATGAGCAGTTCTTC.

The chain links TRBV14 to TRBJ2-7, with 10 bases lining up with TRBD2. V lost 2 bases and J lost 4; bases outside the gene matches: 5. Germline CDR1 and CDR2: SGHDN and FVKESK. The CDR3 totals 15 residues. In DNA, the CDR3 is TGTGCCAGCAGCCAAATCCCTAGCGGGAGTTACGAGCAGTACTTC. It codes for CASSQIPSGSYEQYF.

The chain uses TRBV5-6 and TRBJ2-7, with 12 bases matching TRBD2. Germline V gene lookup returns CDR1 SGHDT and CDR2 YYEEEE. The CDR3 contains 15 residues. V was pared by 1 base and J by 6 bases, with 5 bases of the junction left unmatched. In nucleotides, the CDR3 is TGTGCCAGCAGCTTGCTGGCTAGCGGGAGGGGCGAGCAGTACTTC. Amino acids: CASSLLASGRGEQYF.

The chain recombines TRBV5-3 with TRBJ2-7, with 10 bases matching TRBD2. TRBV5-3 is assigned to the ORF class and has an uncertain function. V was pared by 0 bases and J by 2 bases, with 2 bases of the junction left unmatched. CDR3 length: 15 amino acids. CDR3 region: CARSLVLAGAYEQYF. The CDR3 coding sequence is TGTGCCAGAAGCTTGGTGCTAGCGGGAGCCTACGAGCAGTACTTC.